This T cell receptor (beta chain) comes out of a study of blood T cell repertoires in COVID-19. This clone was counted between two and nine times. Sequenced by immunoSEQ multiplex PCR; TCRdb stores in-frame clones only, minus some. The sample includes around 58,000 clones, 88% of them seen just once. The CDR3 has 15 residues. The germline V gene has CDR1 MGHRA and CDR2 YSYEKL. After removal of 0 bases from V and 7 bases from J, the junction contained 2 bases not matched to a gene. This sequence was found in a human donor in a cohort sampled during active COVID-19. J is TRBJ1-6 and V is TRBV4-1, with 8 bases fitting TRBD1. Sequenced: peripheral blood. CDR3 nucleotide sequence: TGCGCCAGCAGCCAAGACGACAGGGGAAATTCACCCCTCCACTTT. Encoded protein: CASSQDDRGNSPLHF.